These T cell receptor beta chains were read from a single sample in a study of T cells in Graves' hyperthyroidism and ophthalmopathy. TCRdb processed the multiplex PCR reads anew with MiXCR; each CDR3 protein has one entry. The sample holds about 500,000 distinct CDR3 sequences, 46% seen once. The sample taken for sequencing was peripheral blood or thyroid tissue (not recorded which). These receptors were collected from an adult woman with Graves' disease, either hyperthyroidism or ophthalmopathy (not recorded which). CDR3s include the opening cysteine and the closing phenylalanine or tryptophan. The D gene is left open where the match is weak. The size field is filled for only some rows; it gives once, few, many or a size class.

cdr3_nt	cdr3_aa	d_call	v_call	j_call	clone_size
TGTGCCAGCAGCTTAGTCGCAGGGAGGATTTCCACTGAAGCTTTCTTT	CASSLVAGRISTEAFF	NA	TRBV7-6	TRBJ1-1	many
TGTGCCAGTAGCACAGGGTACGGGGCCAACGTCCTGACTTTC	CASSTGYGANVLTF	NA	TRBV2	TRBJ2-6	NA
TGTGCCACCAGCAGCAACGACCTGGCAAACTATGGCTACACCTTC	CATSSNDLANYGYTF	NA	TRBV15	TRBJ1-2	few
TGCGCCAGCAGTGAGCCACGGCGATCGACGAACACTGAAGCTTTCTTT	CASSEPRRSTNTEAFF	NA	TRBV10-2	TRBJ1-1	NA
TGTGCCATCAGTGAGTCAGCGGGACCGTACACCGGGGGCTACACCTTC	CAISESAGPYTGGYTF	NA	TRBV10-3	TRBJ1-2	NA
TGTGCCAGCAGTGACGCGGGGTCGGGAGGCAATCAGCCCCAGCATTTT	CASSDAGSGGNQPQHF	NA	TRBV2	TRBJ1-5	NA
TGTGCCAGCAGCTCGCTAGGACTAGCGGGAGGTGGCTACACCTTC	CASSSLGLAGGGYTF	NA	TRBV7-2	TRBJ1-2	NA
TGTGCCAGCAGCCAAGCCCCTAGCGGGAGGAGGGGGCAGTACTTC	CASSQAPSGRRGQYF	TRBD2	TRBV9	TRBJ2-7	NA
TGTGCCAGCAGCTTGAGGACTTCCTACGAGCAGTACTTC	CASSLRTSYEQYF	NA	TRBV7-2	TRBJ2-7	NA
TGCAGTGCCAACTCACAGGGGTACACTGAAGCTTTCTTT	CSANSQGYTEAFF	TRBD1	TRBV20-1	TRBJ1-1	many
TGTGCCAGCAGCCACCGGGACTCGGGGGCCAACACTGAAGCTTTCTTT	CASSHRDSGANTEAFF	NA	TRBV7-9	TRBJ1-1	NA
TGTGCCACCAGCAGAGGCGGGACAGGGGTTCAGCCCCAGCATTTT	CATSRGGTGVQPQHF	TRBD1	TRBV15	TRBJ1-5	NA
TGTGCCAGCAGTTTATTGGGGGCAGAGACTGAAGCTTTCTTT	CASSLLGAETEAFF	NA	TRBV28	TRBJ1-1	NA
TGCAGTGCTAGCGTACAGGGGGACCAGCCCCAGCATTTT	CSASVQGDQPQHF	TRBD1	TRBV20-1	TRBJ1-5	NA
TGTGCCAGCAGTGAAGGGGTAGGGCCCCCCTATGGCTACACCTTC	CASSEGVGPPYGYTF	NA	TRBV2	TRBJ1-2	NA
TGCAGTGCTGAGTCTCCGGGGGGAGAGACCCAGCATTTT	CSAESPGGETQHF	NA	TRBV20-1	TRBJ1-5	NA
TGTGCCAGCAGTGAGTGGGCCCCTCGCGGTGAAGCTTTCTTT	CASSEWAPRGEAFF	NA	TRBV7-3	TRBJ1-1	many
TGTGCCAGTAGATTAGCGGGAGGGCCTTCCTACGAGCAGTACTTC	CASRLAGGPSYEQYF	TRBD2	TRBV19	TRBJ2-7	NA
TGTGCCTGGAGTCCTGACAGGGTTGGTGAAGCTTTCTTT	CAWSPDRVGEAFF	TRBD1	TRBV30	TRBJ1-1	many
TGTGCCAGCACCACAGGGACAACTAATGAAAAACTGTTTTTT	CASTTGTTNEKLFF	NA	TRBV12-3/TRBV12-4	TRBJ1-4	many
TGTGCCATAGGGACAGGGAGGTTGGGTGGCAATCAGCCCCAGCATTTT	CAIGTGRLGGNQPQHF	TRBD1	TRBV27	TRBJ1-5	NA
TGTGCCAGCAGCTTAAGGGGTCCAACTAATGAAAAACTGTTTTTT	CASSLRGPTNEKLFF	NA	TRBV7-2	TRBJ1-4	many
TGTGCCAGCAGTGCCGGGACAGGGCTTGAGACCCAGTACTTC	CASSAGTGLETQYF	TRBD1	TRBV2	TRBJ2-5	NA
TGTGCCAGCAGCCAAGCCCGACAGGGCCCCTCGTCGAATGGCTACACCTTC	CASSQARQGPSSNGYTF	TRBD1	TRBV14	TRBJ1-2	NA
TGTGCCATCAGTGAAGGACTAGCGGGAGTACCCTACGAGCAGTACTTC	CAISEGLAGVPYEQYF	TRBD2	TRBV10-3	TRBJ2-7	NA
TGTGCCAGCAGCCCCAGGAGGGGACTAGCGGGAGCTTTAAGTCTTTTCGGGGAGCTGTTTTTT	CASSPRRGLAGALSLFGELFF	TRBD2	TRBV7-9	TRBJ2-2	NA
TGTGCCAGCAGTGAAGGGACGTCGGGGGCCAACGTCCTGACTTTC	CASSEGTSGANVLTF	NA	TRBV6-1	TRBJ2-6	NA
TGTGCCAGCAGCTACCCGGAGAACACTGAAGCTTTCTTT	CASSYPENTEAFF	NA	TRBV6-6	TRBJ1-1	many
TGCAGTGGTAACGGGGGCCATAATGAAAAACTGTTTTTT	CSGNGGHNEKLFF	NA	TRBV20-1	TRBJ1-4	many
TGCGCCAGCAGCTTGGATCCGGAATCGCGCGAGCAGTACTTC	CASSLDPESREQYF	NA	TRBV5-1	TRBJ2-7	NA
TGCGCCATCAGCAGCCTGGGACAGAGGCATTCACCCCTCCACTTT	CAISSLGQRHSPLHF	TRBD1	TRBV10-3	TRBJ1-6	NA
TGTGCCAGCTCACAGGGAAGCCCTAATCAGCCCCAGCATTTT	CASSQGSPNQPQHF	NA	TRBV19	TRBJ1-5	NA
TGCGCCAGCAGCCAAGCTCCCGGTGAGAACACTGAAGCTTTCTTT	CASSQAPGENTEAFF	NA	TRBV9	TRBJ1-1	NA
TGTGCCACTAAACCCGGGACAGGGGTTGGAGTGGACACTGAAGCTTTCTTT	CATKPGTGVGVDTEAFF	TRBD1	TRBV15	TRBJ1-1	NA
TGTGCCAGCAGCAGTACAGGGGAAGATTCCCCCGAGCAGTACTTC	CASSSTGEDSPEQYF	TRBD1	TRBV14	TRBJ2-7	many
TGCAGTGCTAGGGAGGGGAGTCAGAATTCACCCCTCCACTTT	CSAREGSQNSPLHF	NA	TRBV20-1	TRBJ1-6	NA
TGTGCCAGCAGCTTGGTCGGACAGGATTCCCCTGAAGCTTTCTTT	CASSLVGQDSPEAFF	TRBD1	TRBV7-9	TRBJ1-1	once
TGTGCCAGCAGCCAAGGTCAAGGATCCTACGAGCAGTACTTC	CASSQGQGSYEQYF	NA	TRBV7-9	TRBJ2-7	many
TGTGCCTGGAGTCCCAACAGTGAGCAGTACTTC	CAWSPNSEQYF	NA	TRBV30	TRBJ2-7	few
TGCGCCAGCAGCTTGGCTAGGTCAAATGTATACTCAGAAGCTTTCTTT	CASSLARSNVYSEAFF	NA	TRBV5-1	TRBJ1-1	NA
TGTGCCAGCAGCCGGGACAGGGGGGACGGGCAGCCCCAGCATTTT	CASSRDRGDGQPQHF	TRBD1	TRBV7-2	TRBJ1-5	few
TGCGCCAGCAGCTTGGCCGTGGGGGGCATGAACACTGAAGCTTTCTTT	CASSLAVGGMNTEAFF	NA	TRBV5-1	TRBJ1-1	NA
TGTGCCGGCAGTGAAGGGCTAGGGCCTGGCTACATCTTC	CAGSEGLGPGYIF	NA	TRBV10-3	TRBJ1-2	NA
TGTGCCAGCAGCCGGGACAGGAGAAACCCCTATGGCTACACCTTC	CASSRDRRNPYGYTF	TRBD1	TRBV7-9	TRBJ1-2	NA
TGTGCCAGCAGCCAACTAATGAGAGGGGAGCTGTTTTTT	CASSQLMRGELFF	NA	TRBV7-6	TRBJ2-2	many
TGTGCCAGCAGCGTACATGATGAGACCCAGTACTTC	CASSVHDETQYF	NA	TRBV7-2	TRBJ2-5	many
TGTGCCAGCAGTGGAGGGGACGGCGGTTCACCCCTCCACTTT	CASSGGDGGSPLHF	NA	TRBV9	TRBJ1-6	NA